This T cell receptor (beta chain) was sequenced in a study of cytotoxic CD8 clonotypes in ibrutinib-treated CLL (dated by TCRdb to the early 2020s). Regarding the research as a whole: In this cohort, more than 14 patients were treatment-naive and approximately 10 were relapsed/refractory, while some 18 had unmutated IGHV. Partial responses were observed in some 24 patients and complete responses in 2; after a median follow-up of around 68 months, remission was maintained in 15 or so patients and progression was observed in approximately 12. Samples at response were collected after a median of about twelve months of treatment, with a range of about 6 to 40 months. An average of 255,043 productive templates and approximately 90,000 productive rearrangements was obtained per sample. Of the 86 people in the trial, some 28 had longitudinal samples available. Cryopreserved peripheral blood mononuclear cells were collected before treatment, at response, and at either disease progression or sustained remission. Every sample from remission and from progressive disease was obtained while the patients were still on ibrutinib.

The goal of deep resolution MiSeq sequencing was a depth between 1 in 1 million and 1 in 200,000 T cells, and coverage averaged 10x per clonotype. The immunoSEQ hsTCRB Kit was used to generate TCR beta libraries. Regarding the original processing steps: The data were analyzed with ImmunoSEQ Analyzer and ImmunoSEQ Data Assistant, and V, D and J gene assignments followed IMGT definitions. Clonality, which ranges from 0 to 1, was calculated as one minus the normalized Shannon entropy of productive rearrangement frequencies. Only overrepresented clonotypes making up at least 0.05% of each patient's repertoire were included in the public clonotype analysis. Roughly 13 repertoires from age-matched healthy donors, obtained from immuneACCESS, served as clonality controls. TCRdb limited this immuneACCESS table to in-frame rearrangements with V and J called. A share of clones is missing; checked studies link under half to unresolved V genes, and the rest is unexplained. The V and J calls and clone size were taken over from that table, and D and trimming were inferred from the DNA. This sample is represented by over 250,000 clones; around 77% of them were singletons. About 6% of the sample rests with the top ten.

What this sample's time point label stands for: progressive disease on ibrutinib. For TCR beta library preparation, 2 to 2.5 micrograms of genomic DNA were isolated from cryopreserved PBMCs. Longitudinal blood samples from CLL patients on ibrutinib monotherapy underwent high-throughput TCR beta sequencing. The patients took part in an open-label, single-center phase 2 trial of ibrutinib monotherapy. Broad study findings and their caveats: Sustained-remission and progressing patients did not have matched sampling times, and lymph node repertoires were not examined. Clonality rose at ibrutinib response, remained stable during sustained remission, and dropped back toward baseline at progression. Public clonotypes were rare and either contracted or stayed stable during treatment, and the rise in clonality at ibrutinib response reflected the expansion of private clonotypes. Baseline clonality exceeded that of age-matched healthy donors and correlated strongly with circulating CD8+ T-cell counts.

A remark on this clone: Its antigen is not yet known. No base qualities exist here, and no much larger clone lies one base off it.

Source: PBMCs, taken at disease progression, from a patient treated with ibrutinib. The TCR originated in a human donor with chronic lymphocytic leukemia.

The CDR3 protein is CASSKGTGYEQYF. The nucleotide sequence reads as follows: TGTGCCAGCAGCAAAGGGACAGGCTACGAGCAGTACTTC. Recombination linked TRBV11-2 to TRBJ2-7; 8 central bases correspond to TRBD1. The CDR3 measures 13 amino acids from cysteine to phenylalanine. Left in the record is the CDR3 DNA by itself, 39 bases read in frame from the first base. The germline V gene provides CDR1 SGHAT and CDR2 FQNNGV. The junction shows trimming of 5 bases on V and 3 bases on J, and the gene matches do not reach 3 bases of it.